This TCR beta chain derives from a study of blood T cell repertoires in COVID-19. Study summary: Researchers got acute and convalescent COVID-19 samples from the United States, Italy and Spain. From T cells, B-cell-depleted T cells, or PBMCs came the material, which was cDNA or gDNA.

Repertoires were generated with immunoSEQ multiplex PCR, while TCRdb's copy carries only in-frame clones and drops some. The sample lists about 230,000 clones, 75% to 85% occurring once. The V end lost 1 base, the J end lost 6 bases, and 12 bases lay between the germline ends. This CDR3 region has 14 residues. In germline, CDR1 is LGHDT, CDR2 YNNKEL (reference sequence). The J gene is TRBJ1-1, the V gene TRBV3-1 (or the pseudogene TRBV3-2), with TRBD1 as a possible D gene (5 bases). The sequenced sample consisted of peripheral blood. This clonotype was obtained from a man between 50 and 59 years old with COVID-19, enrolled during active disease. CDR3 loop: CASSQGRSRAEAFF. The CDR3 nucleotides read TGTGCCAGCAGCCAAGGGCGGAGCAGGGCTGAAGCTTTCTTT.